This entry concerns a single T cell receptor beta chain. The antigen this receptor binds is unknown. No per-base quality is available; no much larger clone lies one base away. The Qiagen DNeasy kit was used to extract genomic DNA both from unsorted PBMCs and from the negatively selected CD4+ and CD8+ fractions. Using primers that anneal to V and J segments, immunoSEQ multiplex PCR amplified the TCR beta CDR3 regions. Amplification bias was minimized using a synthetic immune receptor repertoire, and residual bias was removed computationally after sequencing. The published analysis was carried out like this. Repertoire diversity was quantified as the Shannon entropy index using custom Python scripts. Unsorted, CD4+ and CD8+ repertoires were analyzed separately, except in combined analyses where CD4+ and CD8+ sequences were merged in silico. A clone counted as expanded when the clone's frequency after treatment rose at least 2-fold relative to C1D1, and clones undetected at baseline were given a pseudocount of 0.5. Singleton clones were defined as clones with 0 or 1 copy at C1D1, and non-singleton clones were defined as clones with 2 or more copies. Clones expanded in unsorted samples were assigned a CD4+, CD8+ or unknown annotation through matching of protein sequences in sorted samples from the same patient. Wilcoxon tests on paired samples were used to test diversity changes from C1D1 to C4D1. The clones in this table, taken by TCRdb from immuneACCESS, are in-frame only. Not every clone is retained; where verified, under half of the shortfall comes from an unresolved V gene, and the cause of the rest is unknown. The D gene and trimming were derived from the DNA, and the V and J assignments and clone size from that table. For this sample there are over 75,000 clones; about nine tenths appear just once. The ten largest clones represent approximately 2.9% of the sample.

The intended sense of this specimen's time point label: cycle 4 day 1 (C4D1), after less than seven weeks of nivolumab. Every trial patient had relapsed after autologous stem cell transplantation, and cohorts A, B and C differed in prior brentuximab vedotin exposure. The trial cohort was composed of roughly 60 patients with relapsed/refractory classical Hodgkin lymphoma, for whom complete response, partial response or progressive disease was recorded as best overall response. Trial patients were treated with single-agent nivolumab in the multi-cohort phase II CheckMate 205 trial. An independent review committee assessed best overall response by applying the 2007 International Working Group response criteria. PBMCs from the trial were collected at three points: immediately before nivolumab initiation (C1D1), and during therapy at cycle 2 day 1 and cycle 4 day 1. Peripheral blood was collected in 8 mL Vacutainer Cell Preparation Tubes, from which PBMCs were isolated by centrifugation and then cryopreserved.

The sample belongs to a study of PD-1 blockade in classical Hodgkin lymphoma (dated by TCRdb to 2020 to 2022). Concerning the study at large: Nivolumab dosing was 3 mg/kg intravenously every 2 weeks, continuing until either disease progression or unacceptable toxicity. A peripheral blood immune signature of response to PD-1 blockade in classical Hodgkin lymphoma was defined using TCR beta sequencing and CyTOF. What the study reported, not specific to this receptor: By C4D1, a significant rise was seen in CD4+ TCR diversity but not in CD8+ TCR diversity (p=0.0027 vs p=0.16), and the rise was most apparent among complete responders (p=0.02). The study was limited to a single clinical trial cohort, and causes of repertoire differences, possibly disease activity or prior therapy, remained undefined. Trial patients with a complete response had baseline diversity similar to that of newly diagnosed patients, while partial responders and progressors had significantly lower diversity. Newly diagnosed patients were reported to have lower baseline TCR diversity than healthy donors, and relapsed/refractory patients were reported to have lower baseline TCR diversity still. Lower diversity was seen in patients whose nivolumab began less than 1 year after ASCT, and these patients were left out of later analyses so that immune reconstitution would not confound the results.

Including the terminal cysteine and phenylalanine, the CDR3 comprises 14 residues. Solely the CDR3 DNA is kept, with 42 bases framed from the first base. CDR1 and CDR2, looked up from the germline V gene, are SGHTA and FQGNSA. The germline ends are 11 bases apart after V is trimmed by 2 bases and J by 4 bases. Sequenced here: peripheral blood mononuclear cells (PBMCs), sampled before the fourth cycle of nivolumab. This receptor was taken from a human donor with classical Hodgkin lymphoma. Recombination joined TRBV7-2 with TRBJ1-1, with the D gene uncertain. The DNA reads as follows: TGTGCCAGCAGCTTATCCGGGGTCCGCACTGAAGCTTTCTTT. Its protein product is CASSLSGVRTEAFF. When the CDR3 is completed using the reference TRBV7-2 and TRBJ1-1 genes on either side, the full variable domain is GAGVSQSPSNKVTEKGKDVELRCDPISGHTALYWYRQSLGQGLEFLIYFQGNSAPDKSGLPSDRFSAERTGGSVSTLTIQRTQQEDSAVYLCASSLSGVRTEAFFGQGTRLTVV.